The 26 T cell receptor beta chains reported below all come from one sample, sequenced in a study of T cell responses to AZD1222 COVID-19 vaccine. Assay: immunoSEQ multiplex PCR; the TCRdb copy retains only in-frame clones and omits some. Here the sample spans 210,000 or so clones, 85% to 95% being singletons. The sample in question was peripheral blood, obtained on day 0 of MenACWY control vaccination. The receptors derive from an adult in good health.

This clone was observed a few times. The gene calls are TRBV27 and TRBJ1-2; 8 bases fit TRBD1. CDR1 is MNHEY, CDR2 SMNVEV, per germline (reference sequence). Trimming at V came to 6 bases and at J to 0 bases, leaving 12 bases not matched to a gene. The CDR3 runs 17 residues. The CDR3 DNA reads as TGTGCCAGCAGCCCTCTTAACAGGGGGACAACTAACTATGGCTACACCTTC. The encoded protein is CASSPLNRGTTNYGYTF.

The chain employs TRBV7-2 and TRBJ1-5; weak D call: TRBD1 (6 bases). Trimming stripped 3 bases from V and 3 bases from J, with 9 bases between. The length of the CDR3 is 14 residues. CDR1 and CDR2 (germline): SGHTA, FQGNSA. The DNA for the CDR3 is TGTGCCAGCAGCTTTGGACAGCACAATCAGCCCCAGCATTTT. It encodes CASSFGQHNQPQHF.

This clone was found a few times. The chain links TRBV10-3 to TRBJ1-1; the D is unclear. Germline V gene sequence: CDR1 ENHRY, CDR2 SYGVKD. V dropped 6 bases and J dropped 0 bases, with 5 bases sitting between them. The CDR3 sequence is 12 residues long. The CDR3 loop reads CAISRMNTEAFF. CDR3 nucleotides: TGTGCCATCAGCCGGATGAACACTGAAGCTTTCTTT.

This chain links TRBV3-1 (or the pseudogene TRBV3-2) with TRBJ1-5; D unclear. This CDR3 is 12 amino acids long. Germline V lookup: CDR1 LGHDT, CDR2 YNNKEL (reference sequence). Trimming left V 8 bases short and J 1 base short, with 6 bases between. CDR3 sequence reads: CASGGSNQPQHF. CDR3 DNA sequence: TGTGCCAGCGGCGGAAGCAATCAGCCCCAGCATTTT.

The rearrangement uses TRBV7-2 and TRBJ2-7, with 10 bases lining up with TRBD2. J was trimmed by 6 bases and V by 2 bases; bases with no gene match: 7. The CDR3 loop spans 15 amino acids. The germline V gene encodes CDR1 SGHTA and CDR2 FQGNSA. The CDR3 nucleotides are TGTGCCAGCAGCTTACGAGCGGGGGGGAACGGCGAGCAGTACTTC. Protein sequence: CASSLRAGGNGEQYF.

This sequence joins TRBV19 and TRBJ1-5, with a tentative D call TRBD1 (5 bases). CDR3 size: 13 residues. V was cut by 1 base and J by 6 bases, with 7 bases left in between. Germline assignment: CDR1 LNHDA and CDR2 SQIVND (reference sequence). CDR3 residues: CASSIAGIQPQHF. As DNA, the CDR3 is TGTGCCAGTAGTATAGCAGGGATTCAGCCCCAGCATTTT.

The rearrangement links TRBV2 to TRBJ2-7; 10 nucleotides align to TRBD1. In germline, CDR1 is SNHLY, CDR2 FYNNEI. The length of the CDR3 is 15 residues. The ends lost 5 bases at V and 3 bases at J; junction bases unmatched: 7. The CDR3 loop is CASSQTRDRGYEQYF. In DNA form, the CDR3 reads TGTGCCAGCAGTCAGACCCGGGACAGGGGCTACGAGCAGTACTTC.

This clone showed up just a few times. The gene calls are TRBV2 and TRBJ2-5; D remains ambiguous. The length of the CDR3 is 12 residues. V gave up 8 bases and J gave up 3 bases, with 10 bases separating them. Germline V gene lookup returns CDR1 SNHLY and CDR2 FYNNEI. This chain's CDR3 is CASRLDKETQYF. In DNA form, the CDR3 reads TGTGCCAGCCGGCTAGATAAAGAGACCCAGTACTTC.

The chain recombines TRBV14 with TRBJ2-7, with D unresolved. The V gene lost 2 bases and the J gene lost 2 bases, with 10 bases spanning the gap. CDR1 is SGHDN and CDR2 is FVKESK in the germline V gene. The CDR3 consists of 14 residues. The CDR3 loop is CASSQMVPPYEQYF. CDR3 nucleotides: TGTGCCAGCAGCCAAATGGTGCCACCCTACGAGCAGTACTTC.

This clone was counted between two and nine times. Other DNA sequences of this sample code for an identical CDR3. V is TRBV2 and J is TRBJ2-3, with 8 nucleotides matching TRBD1. CDR3 length: 14 residues. Trimming at V came to 5 bases and at J to 6 bases, leaving 7 bases not matched to a gene. Germline CDR1 is SNHLY and CDR2 is FYNNEI. Here the CDR3 reads CASSRDRGTDTQYF. The DNA of the CDR3 is TGTGCCAGCAGTCGAGACAGGGGAACCGATACGCAGTATTTT.

A few counts support this clone. The genes are TRBV20-1 and TRBJ1-2; D is uncertain. This CDR3 spans 12 amino acids. V was trimmed by 3 bases and J by 9 bases, leaving 14 bases between them. Germline V lookup: CDR1 DFQATT, CDR2 SNEGSKA (reference sequence). CDR3 sequence reads: CSASGSGMRYTF. CDR3 nucleotides: TGCAGTGCTAGTGGCTCGGGGATGCGCTACACCTTC.

The chain joins TRBV5-6 to TRBJ2-1, with 14 bases aligning to TRBD2. The CDR3 is 19 residues long. The V gene end was trimmed by 1 base and the J gene end by 6 bases; junction bases not matched to a gene: 12. CDR1 and CDR2 (germline): SGHDT, YYEEEE. The CDR3: CASSLRSRLAGGLFNEQFF. Written as DNA, the CDR3 is TGTGCCAGCAGCTTGCGGTCGCGACTAGCGGGGGGGCTTTTCAATGAGCAGTTCTTC.

This rearrangement joins TRBV5-1 to TRBJ1-5; 8 bases line up with TRBD1. V lost 4 bases and J lost 5; bases outside the gene matches: 2. The CDR3 consists of 13 residues. The germline gives CDR1 SGHRS, CDR2 YFSETQ. CDR3 sequence (DNA): TGCGCCAGCAGCCCGACAGGGGATCAGCCCCAGCATTTT. The encoded protein is CASSPTGDQPQHF. Complete variable domain (other parts from reference TRBV5-1 and TRBJ1-5): KAGVTQTPRYLIKTRGQQVTLSCSPISGHRSVSWYQQTPGQGLQFLFEYFSETQRNKGNFPGRFSGRQFSNSRSEMNVSTLELGDSALYLCASSPTGDQPQHFGDGTRLSIL.

The chain recombines TRBV7-9 with TRBJ1-3; D gene unclear. V lost 1 base to trimming and J lost 0 bases, with 7 bases between them. Germline V gene data show CDR1 as SEHNR and CDR2 as FQNEAQ (reference sequence). This CDR3 region has 15 residues. The CDR3 coding sequence is TGTGCCAGCAGCTTAGGGGCAGTCTCTGGAAACACCATATATTTT. This codes for CASSLGAVSGNTIYF.

On this clone itself: A junction boundary mismatches the germline segment, possibly from a read error. V gene TRBV4-2 combines with J gene TRBJ1-1; no clear D gene. CDR1 LGHNA and CDR2 YNFKEQ come from the germline V gene. The length of the CDR3 is 11 residues. DNA for the CDR3: TGTGCCAGCAGCCAAATTCCTGAATTTCTCTTT. Its translation: CASSQIPEFLF.

The rearrangement uses TRBV29-1 and TRBJ1-2; 11 bases are shared with TRBD1. Germline V gives CDR1 SQVTM, CDR2 ANQGSEA. Trimming removed 5 bases from V and 5 bases from J; junction bases left unmatched: 4. This CDR3 is built from 13 residues. CDR3 sequence reads: CSVSGTGGYGYTF. In DNA, the CDR3 is TGCAGCGTTTCCGGGACAGGGGGGTATGGCTACACCTTC.

V and J are TRBV2 and TRBJ2-7, with no clear D. V was shortened by 2 bases and J by 4 bases, with 3 bases between the two germline ends. Germline loops: CDR1 SNHLY, CDR2 FYNNEI. The CDR3 has 11 amino acids. The DNA of the CDR3 is TGTGCCAGCAGTGAACGGTACGAGCAGTACTTC. Translated: CASSERYEQYF. The whole variable domain, filled in from reference TRBV2 and TRBJ2-7, reads EPEVTQTPSHQVTQMGQEVILRCVPISNHLYFYWYRQILGQKVEFLVSFYNNEISEKSEIFDDQFSVERPDGSNFTLKIRSTKLEDSAMYFCASSERYEQYFGPGTRLTVT.

The J gene is TRBJ2-1, the V gene TRBV7-2, with 9 bases identical to TRBD1. This CDR3 contains 13 residues. Germline CDR1 reads SGHTA; CDR2 reads FQGNSA. J gave up 6 bases and V 8 bases, and 5 bases lay outside the gene matches. The DNA of the CDR3 is TGTGCCAGCGGTGGACAGGGGCCCAATGAGCAGTTCTTC. It yields the protein CASGGQGPNEQFF.

The chain has TRBV3-1 (or the pseudogene TRBV3-2) and TRBJ1-6; TRBD1 aligns across 7 bases. Germline CDR1 and CDR2: LGHDT and YNNKEL (reference sequence). The CDR3 has 16 amino acids. V shed 6 bases and J 2 bases; nucleotides not matched to a gene: 7. The chain's CDR3 is CASRTGFSAYNSPLHF. The CDR3 DNA reads TGTGCCAGCAGGACAGGGTTTTCTGCCTATAATTCACCCCTCCACTTT.

V is TRBV18 and J is TRBJ1-2, with unresolved D. There are 15 residues in the CDR3. Trimming cost V 2 bases and J 4 bases, with 14 bases left between them. Germline lookup yields CDR1 KGHSH and CDR2 LQKENI. Written as DNA, the CDR3 is TGTGCCAGCTCACCAAGGGAAGGGTACATCTATGGCTACACCTTC. Translation gives CASSPREGYIYGYTF.

The chain couples TRBV11-2 to TRBJ1-4, with a possible D match to TRBD1 (5 bases). The CDR3 length is 14 residues. The V end lost 2 bases, the J end lost 7 bases, and 11 bases lay between the germline ends. From germline, CDR1 is SGHAT and CDR2 FQNNGV. As DNA, the CDR3 is TGTGCCAGCAGCTTAAGTGGGGCGGGTGAAAAACTGTTTTTT. Its translation is CASSLSGAGEKLFF.

V is TRBV19 and J is TRBJ1-2; D gene ambiguous. The CDR3 has 11 amino acids. From germline, CDR1 is LNHDA and CDR2 SQIVND (reference sequence). Trimming pared 7 bases from V and 2 bases from J, leaving 5 bases between. The CDR3 reads CASNTNYGYTF. DNA for the CDR3: TGTGCCAGTAATACCAACTATGGCTACACCTTC.

In nucleotides, the CDR3 is TGTGCCAGCAGCCCCCAAAGAGGGGGGAATACGCAGTATTTT. This translates into CASSPQRGGNTQYF. The chain joins TRBV11-2 to TRBJ2-3; D is tentatively TRBD1 or TRBD2 (6 bases each). The germline CDR1 and CDR2 sequences are SGHAT and FQNNGV. The CDR3 consists of 14 residues. Trimming removed 5 bases at V and 7 bases at J, with 16 bases between.

This sequence joins TRBV7-6 and TRBJ2-7, with D perhaps matching TRBD1 or TRBD2 (5 bases each). The V gene's germline CDR1 is SGHVS and CDR2 FNYEAQ. The CDR3 has 16 residues. V was pared by 5 bases and J by 0 bases, with 17 bases between. For the CDR3, the DNA is TGTGCCAGCAGCCAAGTGGGGACCGTTAGCTCCTACGAGCAGTACTTC. Its translation is CASSQVGTVSSYEQYF.

The chain employs TRBV29-1 and TRBJ1-2; D possibly corresponds to TRBD1 (6 bases). Germline CDR1 SQVTM, CDR2 ANQGSEA. V shed 7 bases and J shed 2 bases, with 17 bases lying between them. This CDR3 has 14 residues. CDR3 sequence (DNA): TGCAGCGCTTCCTCGGGGCAGGGGAACTATGGCTACACCTTC. The encoded protein is CSASSGQGNYGYTF.

This clone was detected only once. The chain recombines TRBV28 with TRBJ2-7; 9 bases fit TRBD1. Germline CDR1 MDHEN, CDR2 SYDVKM. Germline trimming cut 5 bases from V and 3 bases from J; bases unmatched to any gene: 11. The CDR3 runs to 16 residues. CDR3: CASSPTPGQGVYEQYF. In DNA, the CDR3 is TGTGCCAGCAGTCCAACTCCGGGACAGGGAGTCTACGAGCAGTACTTC.